This T cell receptor beta chain derives from a study of blood T cell repertoires in COVID-19. Study information: Acute and convalescent COVID-19 samples came from the United States, Italy and Spain. PBMCs, B-cell-depleted T cells, or T cells provided the cDNA or gDNA that made up the material.

In assigning cohorts, the study relied on participant-reported clinical history. CDR1 and CDR2 from the germline V gene are SEHNR and FQNEAQ (reference sequence). CDR3 length: 13 amino acids. J gave up 11 bases and V 5 bases, and 9 bases lay outside the gene matches. Profiling relied on immunoSEQ multiplex PCR, and the TCRdb table lists in-frame clones only, not all of them. Found here are roughly 140,000 clones, roughly 84% of them singletons; the top ten hold about 5.8%. The sequenced sample was PBMCs or T cells enriched from blood (not recorded which). The chain uses TRBV7-9 and TRBJ1-1; 9 nucleotides match TRBD1. The source is a woman aged 45-65 years who had been exposed to COVID-19. CDR3 bases: TGTGCCAGCAGCCCGTGGGACAGGGAGATCGCTTTCTTT. Translating it yields CASSPWDREIAFF.